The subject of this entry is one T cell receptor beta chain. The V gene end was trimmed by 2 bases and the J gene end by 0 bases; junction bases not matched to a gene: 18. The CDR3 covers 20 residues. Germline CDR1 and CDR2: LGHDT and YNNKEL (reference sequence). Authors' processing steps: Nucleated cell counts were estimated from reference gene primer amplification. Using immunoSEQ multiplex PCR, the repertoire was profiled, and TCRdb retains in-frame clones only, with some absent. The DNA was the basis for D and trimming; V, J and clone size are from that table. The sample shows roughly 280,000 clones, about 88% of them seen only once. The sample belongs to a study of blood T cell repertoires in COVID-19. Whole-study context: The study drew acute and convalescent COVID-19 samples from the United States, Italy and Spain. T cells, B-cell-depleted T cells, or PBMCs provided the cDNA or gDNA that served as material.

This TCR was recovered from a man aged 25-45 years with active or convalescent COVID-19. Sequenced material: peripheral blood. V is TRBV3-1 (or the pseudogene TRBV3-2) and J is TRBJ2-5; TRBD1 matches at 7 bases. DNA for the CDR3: TGTGCCAGCAGCCAACTAGGAGTATGGGGACAGAAGGGTGACCAAGAGACCCAGTACTTC. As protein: CASSQLGVWGQKGDQETQYF.